This T cell receptor beta chain appears in the sequencing data of a study of shared clonotypes between healthy human individuals. General study results and limits: Donor clonotype sharing was expected to depend on sequencing depth. Several donors shared approximately 5% of their naive CD4 clonotypes.

Germline CDR1 and CDR2: KGHSH and LQKENI. The CDR3 is 15 residues long. Trimming at V came to 0 bases and at J to 2 bases, leaving 3 bases not matched to a gene. Some clones are missing from TCRdb's copy, which holds only in-frame ones; the method was immunoSEQ multiplex PCR. The table has just over 2,000,000 clones, around 95% seen once; the top ten hold 0.1% to 0.15%. Note on this clone: Antigen: not known.

Every contributor of samples was a Caucasian grown-up residing in Nashville, Tennessee. This chain joins TRBV18 and TRBJ1-2; TRBD1 aligns across 7 bases. The clonotype originates from a young man in good health. The sequencing input was naive CD4+ T cells sorted from blood. Subset denoted: CD45RA+ positively selected. The CDR3 is CASSPPLTGNYGYTF. CDR3 sequence (DNA): TGTGCCAGCTCACCACCTTTGACAGGGAACTATGGCTACACCTTC.